The T cell receptor beta chain described here comes from a study of response to subunit inactivated influenza vaccine. There are a few counts of this clonotype. Antigen unknown. Using its own MiXCR run on the RT-PCR reads, TCRdb lists one record per CDR3 protein. The sample lists about 650,000 distinct CDR3 sequences, approximately 15% occurring once. General observations from the study: Seasonal influenza vaccination, on each occasion, was suggested by the authors to recruit few new T cells.

The CDR3 is made up of 15 amino acids. Germline V gives CDR1 DFQATT, CDR2 SNEGSKA (reference sequence). The ends lost 3 bases at V and 2 bases at J; junction bases unmatched: 8. The source of this sequence is a man aged 45-65 years who received an inactivated influenza vaccine. Sample: PBMCs from blood, taken about 13 days after vaccination. The chain is built from TRBV20-1 and TRBJ2-3, with 7 bases lining up with TRBD2. The CDR3 region has the DNA TGCAGTGCTAGGTACCCGGGACTACTCACAGATACGCAGTATTTT. Protein: CSARYPGLLTDTQYF.